These 31 T cell receptor beta chains came from one sample sequenced in a study of regulatory T cells in long-lasting Graves disease. CDR3 regions were amplified by Arm-PCR using iRepertoire HTBI primers to build TCR beta libraries. TCRdb passed the multiplex PCR reads through MiXCR, listing each CDR3 protein once. The data show 400,000 to 550,000 distinct CDR3 sequences, around 14% seen once. The sample's time point: newly diagnosed GD, antithyroid drugs for less than 3 months. The TCR library was made from RNA extracted from PBMCs. The sample was also linked to a second study, of T cells in Graves' hyperthyroidism and ophthalmopathy.

The sample was peripheral blood mononuclear cells (PBMCs), taken at new diagnosis, from a patient treated with antithyroid drugs. The source is a woman between 25 and 40 years old with Graves disease.

The chain is built from TRBV29-1 and TRBJ1-5; D may be TRBD1 (6 bases). The CDR3 loop spans 13 amino acids. Germline V CDR1 and CDR2: SQVTM, ANQGSEA. V dropped 6 bases and J dropped 7 bases, with 16 bases sitting between them. The CDR3 DNA reads TGCAGCGTCGTACAGGGTGGGAGCCAGCCCCAGCATTTT. Protein: CSVVQGGSQPQHF.

This clonotype was observed many times. The CDR3 region is CASRDPGTALYEQYF. DNA for the CDR3: TGTGCCAGCCGAGATCCCGGGACGGCCTTATACGAGCAGTACTTC. The J gene is TRBJ2-7, the V gene TRBV27; D could derive from TRBD1 or TRBD2 (5 bases each). Trimming shortened V by 8 bases and J by 4 bases, and 21 bases separated the two germline ends. CDR3 size: 15 residues. Germline CDR1 and CDR2: MNHEY and SMNVEV (reference sequence).

As concerns this clonotype: An end of the junction differs from the germline gene, which may be a read error. The chain links TRBV11-2 to TRBJ2-5; D possibly corresponds to TRBD1 (6 bases). This CDR3 has 17 residues. The germline V gene encodes CDR1 SGHAT and CDR2 FQNNGV. CDR3 sequence reads: CASSQDRPGQLVETQYF. CDR3 DNA sequence: TGCGCCAGCAGCCAAGATCGCCCGGGACAACTGGTGGAGACCCAGTACTTC.

A word on this clonotype: A much larger clone sits a single nucleotide away, making a read error possible. The V and J genes are TRBV12-3 or TRBV12-4 and TRBJ2-7; perhaps TRBD1 as D (6 bases). Trimming cost V 4 bases and J 0 bases, with 10 bases left between them. The CDR3 sequence is 14 residues long. The CDR3 region is CASSWWGHSYEQYF. The CDR3 DNA reads as TGTGCCAGCAGTTGGTGGGGGCACTCCTACGAGCAGTACTTC.

Points on this clonotype: In this CDR3 the conserved last residue, phenylalanine or tryptophan, is missing, so a read error is likely. The gene calls are TRBV15 and TRBJ2-5, with unresolved D. CDR1 LNHNV and CDR2 YYDKDF come from the germline V gene (reference sequence). The CDR3 loop spans 12 amino acids. The V end was cut by 0 bases, the J end by 5 bases, with 4 bases between. Written as DNA, the CDR3 is TGTGCCACCAGCAGAGATTTTGAGACCCAGTACCTC. It is translated as CATSRDFETQYL.

This clonotype has a count of ten or more. V gene TRBV20-1 combines with J gene TRBJ2-3; D is undetermined. The CDR3 is made up of 16 amino acids. The germline V and J ends were trimmed by 3 bases and 0 bases, with 16 bases remaining between them. Germline assignment: CDR1 DFQATT and CDR2 SNEGSKA (reference sequence). The CDR3 reads CSASSAVGTSTDTQYF. In DNA, the CDR3 is TGCAGTGCTAGTTCGGCAGTGGGAACTAGCACAGATACGCAGTATTTT.

This clonotype showed up many times. The CDR3 spells CASSPTEGFNYGYTF. Written as DNA, the CDR3 is TGTGCCAGCTCACCAACTGAGGGGTTCAACTATGGCTACACCTTC. The chain carries TRBV18 and TRBJ1-2; D is perhaps TRBD1 (5 bases). CDR1 is KGHSH, CDR2 LQKENI, per germline. The V end was cut by 2 bases, the J end by 2 bases, with 12 bases between. The CDR3 has 15 residues.

In the case of this clonotype: Since a much larger clone is just one base distant, this may be a read error. The chain has TRBV7-2 and TRBJ2-2; D possibly uses TRBD1 or TRBD2 (5 bases each). CDR1 is SGHTA, CDR2 FQGNSA, per germline. CDR3 size: 14 residues. The CDR3 reads CASSLGRSTRELFF. The CDR3 coding sequence is TGTGCCAGCAGCTTGGGACGCAGCACCAGGGAGCTGTTTTTT.

Ten or more counts support this clonotype. J is TRBJ2-7 and V is TRBV7-7, with 9 bases identical to TRBD1. The CDR3 has 15 amino acids. Trimming at V came to 1 base and at J to 2 bases, leaving 3 bases not matched to a gene. The germline V gene has CDR1 SSHAT and CDR2 FNYEAQ (reference sequence). CDR3 protein: CASSLGTGEAYEQYF. The CDR3, as DNA: TGTGCCAGCAGCTTAGGGACAGGGGAGGCCTACGAGCAGTACTTC.

The CDR3 reads CSVPAGANTGELFF. The CDR3 coding sequence is TGCAGCGTGCCCGCTGGGGCGAACACCGGGGAGCTGTTTTTT. The chain recombines TRBV29-1 with TRBJ2-2; no definite D call. The germline V and J ends were trimmed by 6 bases and 0 bases, with 11 bases remaining between them. The CDR3 extends over 14 amino acids. CDR1 and CDR2 from the germline V gene are SQVTM and ANQGSEA.

V and J are TRBV19 and TRBJ2-3; 8 positions match TRBD2. V dropped 4 bases and J dropped 6; count of bases not matched to a gene: 15. This CDR3 contains 17 residues. CDR1 is LNHDA, CDR2 SQIVND, per germline (reference sequence). This CDR3 is CASSTHGGLVELDTQYF. The CDR3 region has the DNA TGTGCCAGTAGTACCCACGGGGGACTAGTTGAGCTGGATACGCAGTATTTT.

This clonotype was seen a few times. V gene TRBV9 combines with J gene TRBJ2-7; D gene ambiguous. Germline CDR1 and CDR2: SGDLS and YYNGEE. This CDR3 has 13 residues. The V end lost 3 bases, the J end lost 6 bases, and 13 bases lay between the germline ends. CDR3 protein: CASSEPSSGEQYF. In DNA, the CDR3 is TGTGCCAGCAGCGAGCCCAGTAGTGGCGAGCAGTACTTC. The full variable domain, with the rest looked up from reference TRBV9 and TRBJ2-7, is DSGVTQTPKHLITATGQRVTLRCSPRSGDLSVYWYQQSLDQGLQFLIQYYNGEERAKGNILERFSAQQFPDLHSELNLSSLELGDSALYFCASSEPSSGEQYFGPGTRLTVT.

This clonotype was seen only a few times. This chain joins TRBV9 and TRBJ2-7; TRBD2 agrees at 7 bases. The CDR3 is made up of 14 amino acids. J was trimmed by 5 bases and V by 0 bases; bases with no gene match: 5. The germline V gene encodes CDR1 SGDLS and CDR2 YYNGEE. This CDR3 is CASSVAGGLHEQYF. The CDR3 nucleotides are TGTGCCAGCAGCGTAGCGGGAGGATTGCACGAGCAGTACTTC.

The chain couples TRBV18 to TRBJ2-3, with 11 bases matching TRBD1. The CDR3 spans 17 residues. Germline assignment: CDR1 KGHSH and CDR2 LQKENI. The V and J ends lost 4 bases and 0 bases, in that order; junction bases with no gene match: 6. CDR3 protein: CASSRTGGKTSTDTQYF. In DNA form, the CDR3 reads TGTGCCAGCTCACGGACAGGGGGCAAGACTAGCACAGATACGCAGTATTTT.

The rearrangement joins TRBV18 to TRBJ1-1, with D maybe TRBD1 (5 bases). Germline V lookup: CDR1 KGHSH, CDR2 LQKENI. The CDR3 has 16 residues. The V end was cut by 1 base, the J end by 0 bases, with 12 bases between. CDR3 in amino acids: CASSPLRGRLNTEAFF. The CDR3 DNA reads TGTGCCAGCTCACCACTAAGGGGACGGCTGAACACTGAAGCTTTCTTT.

V usage is TRBV6-2 or TRBV6-3 and J usage is TRBJ2-5; TRBD2 matches at 13 bases. Germline V gene sequence: CDR1 MNHEY, CDR2 SVGEGT. This CDR3 region has 16 residues. Trimming took 2 bases from V and 4 from J; bases not matched to a gene: 4. The DNA of the CDR3 is TGTGCCAGCAGTTACGGACTAGCGGGAGAGGTAGAGACCCAGTACTTC. Its protein is CASSYGLAGEVETQYF.

This clonotype was recorded many times. The rearrangement uses TRBV20-1 and TRBJ2-4, with TRBD1 matching over 9 bases. The CDR3 is 15 residues long. V dropped 0 bases and J dropped 8; count of bases not matched to a gene: 8. CDR1 is DFQATT and CDR2 is SNEGSKA in the germline V gene (reference sequence). This chain's CDR3 is CSARELGTGSDIQYF. Written as DNA, the CDR3 is TGCAGTGCTAGAGAGTTAGGGACAGGGAGCGACATTCAGTACTTC.

The V call is TRBV20-1, the J call TRBJ2-1; D is possibly TRBD2 (6 bases). This CDR3 has 15 residues. Germline loops: CDR1 DFQATT, CDR2 SNEGSKA (reference sequence). Deletions cut 6 bases from V and 1 base from J, with 16 bases between. CDR3 protein: CSATPRESSYNEQFF. CDR3 DNA: TGCAGTGCCACACCCCGGGAGAGTTCCTACAATGAGCAGTTCTTC.

The CDR3 nucleotides read TGCGCCAGCAGTGAGGTGGGACTGGGGGGATACGAGCAGTACTTC. Protein product: CASSEVGLGGYEQYF. The chain is built from TRBV10-2 and TRBJ2-7; D may be TRBD2 (6 bases). Germline assignment: CDR1 WSHSY and CDR2 SAAADI. The CDR3 extends over 15 amino acids. V lost 2 bases and J 4 bases, leaving 15 bases between the germline ends.

On this clonotype itself: A read error may be the cause here, since a much bigger clone is one base away. CDR3 protein: CVSSVGGRVNYEQYF. The CDR3 region has the DNA TGTGTCAGCAGCGTAGGCGGCAGGGTTAATTACGAGCAGTACTTC. The chain carries TRBV9 and TRBJ2-7, with D possibly matching TRBD1 (5 bases). The CDR3 totals 15 residues. Germline V gives CDR1 SGDLS, CDR2 YYNGEE.

This clonotype came up many times. V gene TRBV2 combines with J gene TRBJ2-5; 10 bases line up with TRBD2. CDR3 length: 16 amino acids. The junction had 14 bases not matched to a gene; V was cut back by 8 bases and J by 5 bases. Germline V gene lookup returns CDR1 SNHLY and CDR2 FYNNEI. CDR3 sequence reads: CASLGIAGGRGETQYF. In nucleotides, the CDR3 is TGTGCCAGCCTAGGAATAGCGGGAGGCAGGGGCGAGACCCAGTACTTC.

The table lists this clonotype with many counts. The chain couples TRBV7-8 to TRBJ1-5; unclear D gene. Trimming shortened V by 3 bases and J by 5 bases, and 17 bases separated the two germline ends. The germline V gene encodes CDR1 SGHVS and CDR2 FQNEAQ. The CDR3 runs to 16 residues. The CDR3 nucleotides are TGTGCCAGCAGCTTTTACGGAGGGAGTCGGGATCAGCCCCAGCATTTT. The encoded protein is CASSFYGGSRDQPQHF.

The J gene is TRBJ1-6, the V gene TRBV9; a possible D gene is TRBD1 (6 bases). The V gene's germline CDR1 is SGDLS and CDR2 YYNGEE. The CDR3 covers 17 residues. V lost 3 bases, J lost 6 bases, and 19 bases lay in between. The CDR3 DNA reads as TGTGCCAGCAGCGCCGAGGGGGGGGTCGGTCCTAATTCACCCCTCCACTTT. Its protein is CASSAEGGVGPNSPLHF.

This clonotype was picked up many times. The chain has TRBV10-3 and TRBJ1-1; 7 bases match TRBD1. The CDR3 has 15 residues. Germline V gene data show CDR1 as ENHRY and CDR2 as SYGVKD. Unmatched junction bases numbered 4, after V lost 2 bases and J lost 1 base. DNA for the CDR3: TGTGCCATCAGTGAGACCCGACAGGGGAACACTGAAGCTTTCTTT. Its translation: CAISETRQGNTEAFF.

This clonotype has ten or more counts. The chain employs TRBV28 and TRBJ2-4; TRBD1 matches 8 bases. Trimming at V came to 6 bases and at J to 5 bases, leaving 6 bases not matched to a gene. CDR3 size: 14 residues. CDR1 is MDHEN, CDR2 SYDVKM, per germline. CDR3 sequence: CASSLPGQENIQYF. The CDR3 region has the DNA TGTGCCAGCAGCCTGCCGGGACAGGAAAACATTCAGTACTTC. Complete variable domain (other parts from reference TRBV28 and TRBJ2-4): DVKVTQSSRYLVKRTGEKVFLECVQDMDHENMFWYRQDPGLGLRLIYFSYDVKMKEKGDIPEGYSVSREKKERFSLILESASTNQTSMYLCASSLPGQENIQYFGAGTRLSVL.

The V gene is TRBV14, the J gene TRBJ1-3, with no clear D. The CDR3 is 15 residues long. Looked up from germline, CDR1 is SGHDN and CDR2 is FVKESK. V was pared by 4 bases and J by 6 bases, with 16 bases between. CDR3 in DNA: TGTGCCAGCAGCCGCAGGACGGGAAGCGAAAACACCATATATTTT. Its translation is CASSRRTGSENTIYF.

This clonotype was counted ten times or more. This chain links TRBV5-1 with TRBJ1-1; D is ambiguous. The CDR3 length is 13 residues. Germline V gene data show CDR1 as SGHRS and CDR2 as YFSETQ. Trimming took off 0 bases at V and 4 bases at J, with 7 bases between the two ends. DNA of the CDR3: TGCGCCAGCAGCTTGGCAGGCGCCACTGAAGCTTTCTTT. Encoded protein: CASSLAGATEAFF.

This clonotype was counted many times. The chain recombines TRBV12-3 or TRBV12-4 with TRBJ2-5; TRBD2 might be the D (6 bases). This CDR3 region has 14 residues. Deletions cut 6 bases from V and 6 bases from J, with 17 bases between. CDR3 amino acids: CASSTSSGSKTQYF. The CDR3 DNA is TGTGCCAGCAGCACTAGCTCTGGAAGTAAGACCCAGTACTTC.

This clonotype was seen only a few times. This chain uses TRBV4-1 with TRBJ2-1; 7 nucleotides line up with TRBD2. Germline values: CDR1 MGHRA, CDR2 YSYEKL. With 0 bases clipped from V and 5 bases from J, the junction kept 10 bases outside the gene matches. CDR3 size: 17 residues. The CDR3 here is CASSQDLTTSRNNEQFF. The CDR3 nucleotides read TGCGCCAGCAGCCAAGATCTAACGACTAGCCGGAACAATGAGCAGTTCTTC.

As regards this clonotype: Possible read error: a much larger clone is one base away. This chain joins TRBV20-1 and TRBJ1-1; possibly TRBD1 for D (6 bases). The V gene's germline CDR1 is DFQATT and CDR2 SNEGSKA (reference sequence). The length of the CDR3 is 14 residues. Trimming removed 7 bases at V and 2 bases at J, with 17 bases between. The CDR3 DNA sequence: TGCAGTGTACAGACAGGCCGGGGCAACACTGAAGCTTTCTTT. Its translation: CSVQTGRGNTEAFF.

This clonotype showed up just a few times. The CDR3 nucleotides are TGTGCCAGCAGCCTAGACGGATCGACTAACTATGGCTACACCTTC. Its protein is CASSLDGSTNYGYTF. V usage is TRBV7-2 and J usage is TRBJ1-2; D is undetermined. The germline V and J ends were trimmed by 5 bases and 0 bases, with 13 bases remaining between them. The CDR3 loop spans 15 amino acids. CDR1 and CDR2 (germline): SGHTA, FQGNSA.